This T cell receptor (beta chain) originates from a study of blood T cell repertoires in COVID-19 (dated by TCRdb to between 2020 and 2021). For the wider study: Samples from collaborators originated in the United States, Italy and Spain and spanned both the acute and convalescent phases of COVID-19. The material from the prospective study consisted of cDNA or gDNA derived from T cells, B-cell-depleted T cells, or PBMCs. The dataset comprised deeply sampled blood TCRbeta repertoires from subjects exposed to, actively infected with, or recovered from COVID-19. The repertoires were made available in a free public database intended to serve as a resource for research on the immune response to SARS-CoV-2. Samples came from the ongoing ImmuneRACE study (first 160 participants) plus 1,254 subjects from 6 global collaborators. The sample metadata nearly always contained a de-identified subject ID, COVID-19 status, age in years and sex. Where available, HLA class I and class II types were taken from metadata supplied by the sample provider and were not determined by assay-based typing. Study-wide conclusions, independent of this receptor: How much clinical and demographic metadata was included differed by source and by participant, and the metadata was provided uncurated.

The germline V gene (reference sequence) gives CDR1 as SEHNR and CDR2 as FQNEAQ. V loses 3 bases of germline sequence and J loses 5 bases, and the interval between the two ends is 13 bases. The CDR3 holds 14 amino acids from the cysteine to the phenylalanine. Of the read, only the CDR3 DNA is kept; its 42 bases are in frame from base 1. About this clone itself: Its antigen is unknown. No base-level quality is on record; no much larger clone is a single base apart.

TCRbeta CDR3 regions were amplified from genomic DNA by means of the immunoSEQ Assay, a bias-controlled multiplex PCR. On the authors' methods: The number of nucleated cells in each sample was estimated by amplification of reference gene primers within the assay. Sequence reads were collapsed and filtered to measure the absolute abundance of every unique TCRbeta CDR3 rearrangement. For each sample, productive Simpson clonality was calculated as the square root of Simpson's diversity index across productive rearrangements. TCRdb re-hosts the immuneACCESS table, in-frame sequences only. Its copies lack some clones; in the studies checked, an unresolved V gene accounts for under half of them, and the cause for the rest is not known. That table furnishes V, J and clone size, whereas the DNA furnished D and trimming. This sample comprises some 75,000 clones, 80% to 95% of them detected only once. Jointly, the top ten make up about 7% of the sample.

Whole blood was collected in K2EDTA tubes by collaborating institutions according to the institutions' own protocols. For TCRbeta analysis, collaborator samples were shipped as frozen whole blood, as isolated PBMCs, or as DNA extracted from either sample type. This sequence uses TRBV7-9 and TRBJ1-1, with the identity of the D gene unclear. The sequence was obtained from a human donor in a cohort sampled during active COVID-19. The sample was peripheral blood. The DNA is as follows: TGTGCCAGCAGCTTTTGGGCAGGCAGGACTGAAGCTTTCTTT. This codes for CASSFWAGRTEAFF. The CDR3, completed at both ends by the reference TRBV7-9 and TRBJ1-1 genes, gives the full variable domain DTGVSQNPRHKITKRGQNVTFRCDPISEHNRLYWYRQTLGQGPEFLTYFQNEAQLEKSRLLSDRFSAERPKGSFSTLEIQRTEQGDSAMYLCASSFWAGRTEAFFGQGTRLTVV.